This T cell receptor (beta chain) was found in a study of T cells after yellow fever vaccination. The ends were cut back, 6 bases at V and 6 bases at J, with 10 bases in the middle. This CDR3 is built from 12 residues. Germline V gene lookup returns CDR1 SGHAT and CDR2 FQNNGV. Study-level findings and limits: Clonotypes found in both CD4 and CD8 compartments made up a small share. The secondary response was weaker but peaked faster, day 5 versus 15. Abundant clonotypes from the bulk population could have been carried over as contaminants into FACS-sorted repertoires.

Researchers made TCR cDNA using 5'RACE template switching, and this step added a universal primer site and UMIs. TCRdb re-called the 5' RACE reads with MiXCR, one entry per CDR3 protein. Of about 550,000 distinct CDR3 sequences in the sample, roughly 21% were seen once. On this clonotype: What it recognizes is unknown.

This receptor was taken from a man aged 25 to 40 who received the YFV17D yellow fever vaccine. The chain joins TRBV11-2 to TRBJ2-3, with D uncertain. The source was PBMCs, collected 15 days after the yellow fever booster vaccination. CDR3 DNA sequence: TGTGCCAGCAGGGGCGGTGTGGATACGCAGTATTTT. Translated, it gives CASRGGVDTQYF.